The 15 T cell receptor beta chains below were found in one sample sequenced in a study of T cell responses to AZD1222 COVID-19 vaccine. TCRdb's copy holds only in-frame clones and misses some; the assay was immunoSEQ multiplex PCR. Among around 150,000 clones listed, roughly 92% were seen once. The sample was peripheral blood, taken 28 days after the second AZD1222 dose. The receptors come from an adult who received the AZD1222 COVID-19 vaccine.

The J gene is TRBJ2-7, the V gene TRBV6-5; 8 positions agree with TRBD1. CDR1 MNHEY and CDR2 SVGAGI come from the germline V gene. There are 15 residues in the CDR3. J lost 0 bases, V lost 5 bases, and 6 bases had no gene match. The CDR3 here is CASSPRQGSSYEQYF. Here the CDR3 DNA reads TGTGCCAGCAGTCCCAGACAGGGGAGCTCCTACGAGCAGTACTTC.

The chain has TRBV28 and TRBJ1-2, with a possible D match to TRBD1 (5 bases). Germline CDR1 and CDR2: MDHEN and SYDVKM. Trimming left V 8 bases short and J 4 bases short, with 14 bases between. The length of the CDR3 is 13 residues. The DNA for the CDR3 is TGTGCCAGCCGATTCGGGGCGGTCTATGGCTACACCTTC. Its protein is CASRFGAVYGYTF.

V and J are TRBV14 and TRBJ1-1, with D uncertain. With 0 bases removed from V and 2 bases from J, the gap between germline ends came to 7 bases. The CDR3 consists of 14 residues. Germline lookup yields CDR1 SGHDN and CDR2 FVKESK. The CDR3 protein is CASSQDSGNTEAFF. The CDR3 nucleotides read TGTGCCAGCAGCCAAGACTCGGGAAACACTGAAGCTTTCTTT.

The chain couples TRBV5-6 to TRBJ1-2; D is uncertain. This CDR3 has 13 residues. Germline assignment: CDR1 SGHDT and CDR2 YYEEEE. V gave up 4 bases and J gave up 8 bases, with 15 bases separating them. Written as DNA, the CDR3 is TGTGCCAGCAGCCTAACCTCGGGCCGAGGCTACACCTTC. Encoded protein: CASSLTSGRGYTF.

The V and J genes are TRBV4-3 and TRBJ2-1; D not resolved. CDR3 length equals 14 residues. Trimming removed 1 base from V and 6 bases from J, with 10 bases in between. The germline V gene has CDR1 LGHNA and CDR2 YSLEER. The CDR3 sequence is CASSQGFHPNEQFF. The CDR3 DNA reads as TGCGCCAGCAGCCAAGGGTTCCATCCCAATGAGCAGTTCTTC.

This chain uses TRBV7-9 with TRBJ2-5; D is possibly TRBD2 (6 bases). V was shortened by 6 bases and J by 4 bases, with 12 bases between the two germline ends. Germline CDR1 SEHNR, CDR2 FQNEAQ (reference sequence). CDR3 length: 13 amino acids. The CDR3 here is CASRVGAGETQYF. The CDR3 DNA is TGTGCCAGCAGGGTGGGAGCGGGAGAGACCCAGTACTTC.

This clone was detected a few times. This sequence joins TRBV12-3 or TRBV12-4 and TRBJ2-5; 7 positions agree with TRBD2. The CDR3 runs to 13 residues. Trimming cost V 6 bases and J 4 bases; bases outside gene matches: 5. The CDR3 nucleotides are TGTGCCAGCAGGGGGGGGATGGCAGAGACCCAGTACTTC. It specifies CASRGGMAETQYF.

The chain uses TRBV19 and TRBJ2-1; weak D call: TRBD2 (6 bases). Per the germline V gene, CDR1 is LNHDA and CDR2 is SQIVND (reference sequence). The CDR3 has 13 residues. The V end was cut by 4 bases, the J end by 9 bases, with 13 bases between. The CDR3 DNA reads TGTGCCAGTAGTACCGGGCCAGCGGGTGAGCAGTTCTTC. It encodes CASSTGPAGEQFF.

The chain carries TRBV7-9 and TRBJ2-1, with D hard to call. Germline CDR1 SEHNR, CDR2 FQNEAQ (reference sequence). V shed 3 bases and J shed 6 bases, with 12 bases lying between them. The CDR3 runs 14 residues. The CDR3 DNA reads TGTGCCAGCAGCTTCTTGTCTGGGTCCAATGAGCAGTTCTTC. Protein sequence: CASSFLSGSNEQFF.

The V call is TRBV6-2 or TRBV6-3, the J call TRBJ1-5; tentatively, D is TRBD1 (5 bases). Trimming left V 2 bases short and J 4 bases short, with 12 bases between. The CDR3 runs to 15 residues. CDR1 and CDR2 from the germline V gene are MNHEY and SVGEGT. The CDR3 sequence: CASSYRRVRNQPQHF. CDR3 coding DNA: TGTGCCAGCAGTTACCGCAGGGTAAGAAATCAGCCCCAGCATTTT.

The chain carries TRBV28 and TRBJ1-5; TRBD1 aligns across 8 bases. Germline CDR1 reads MDHEN; CDR2 reads SYDVKM. This CDR3 has 14 residues. The V segment lost 4 bases and the J segment 3 bases; nucleotides outside the gene matches: 2. The CDR3 spells CASSSGQDNQPQHF. For the CDR3, the DNA is TGTGCCAGCAGTTCGGGACAGGACAATCAGCCCCAGCATTTT.

CDR3: CASSQEREDYEQYF. CDR3 bases: TGTGCCAGCAGCCAAGAGAGGGAGGACTACGAGCAGTACTTC. V is TRBV3-1 (or the pseudogene TRBV3-2) and J is TRBJ2-7; TRBD2 is a possible D gene (6 bases). This CDR3 comprises 14 residues. Germline loops: CDR1 LGHDT, CDR2 YNNKEL (reference sequence). The ends were cut back, 0 bases at V and 3 bases at J, with 9 bases in the middle.

V and J are TRBV5-5 and TRBJ1-2, with D maybe TRBD1 (5 bases). Trimming removed 4 bases from V and 5 bases from J, with 18 bases in between. This CDR3 has 15 amino acids. From germline, CDR1 is SGHKS and CDR2 YYEKEE (reference sequence). The CDR3 loop reads CASSPGGGSLYGYTF. The CDR3 DNA is TGTGCCAGCAGCCCCGGGGGGGGATCCCTTTATGGCTACACCTTC.

The chain carries TRBV4-3 and TRBJ1-5; no definite D call. From germline, CDR1 is LGHNA and CDR2 YSLEER. CDR3 size: 15 residues. Trimming pared 0 bases from V and 2 bases from J, leaving 8 bases between. The CDR3, as DNA: TGCGCCAGCAGCCAAGATAGGCAGGGCAATCAGCCCCAGCATTTT. Translation gives CASSQDRQGNQPQHF.

This chain connects TRBV11-3 to TRBJ2-7, with TRBD2 as a possible D gene (5 bases). The CDR3 loop spans 13 amino acids. V lost 4 bases and J 5 bases, leaving 12 bases between the germline ends. Germline V gene data show CDR1 as SGHNT and CDR2 as YENEEA. The CDR3 DNA reads TGTGCCAGCAGCTCCTCGGGGTCCCACGAGCAGTACTTC. Translation: CASSSSGSHEQYF.